A single sample gave rise to the 8 T cell receptor beta chains below, sequenced in a study of blood T cell repertoires in COVID-19. Repertoires were generated with immunoSEQ multiplex PCR, while TCRdb's copy carries only in-frame clones and drops some. Of approximately 180,000 clones in the sample, approximately 89% were seen once. What was sequenced was PBMCs or T cells enriched from blood (not recorded which). Receptor source: a woman in her thirties or forties with acute COVID-19.

The rearrangement uses TRBV11-2 and TRBJ1-4; D is unresolved. Looked up from germline, CDR1 is SGHAT and CDR2 is FQNNGV. This CDR3 comprises 17 residues. V shed 4 bases and J shed 0 bases, with 15 bases lying between them. The CDR3 protein is CASSSLGDPTTNEKLFF. CDR3 bases: TGTGCCAGCAGCTCCCTCGGGGATCCTACAACTAATGAAAAACTGTTTTTT. Using reference TRBV11-2 and TRBJ1-4 for the parts outside the CDR3, the full variable domain is EAGVAQSPRYKIIEKRQSVAFWCNPISGHATLYWYQQILGQGPKLLIQFQNNGVVDDSQLPKDRFSAERLKGVDSTLKIQPAKLEDSAVYLCASSSLGDPTTNEKLFFGSGTQLSVL.

In its sample, this clone was seen once. The V and J genes are TRBV7-2 and TRBJ2-5; TRBD2 aligns across 12 bases. CDR3 length: 15 residues. Germline assignment: CDR1 SGHTA and CDR2 FQGNSA. Trimming removed 0 bases from V and 5 bases from J; junction bases left unmatched: 1. The CDR3 region has the DNA TGTGCCAGCAGCTTAGCCCTAGCGGGAGGGGAGACCCAGTACTTC. It yields the protein CASSLALAGGETQYF.

The chain employs TRBV6-5 and TRBJ1-3; 7 bases are a match to TRBD1. The germline V gene encodes CDR1 MNHEY and CDR2 SVGAGI. The CDR3 length is 15 residues. Unmatched junction bases numbered 8, after V lost 5 bases and J lost 4 bases. The CDR3 region is CASSRTGASGNTIYF. Here the CDR3 DNA reads TGTGCCAGCAGTCGCACAGGGGCTTCGGGAAACACCATATATTTT.

The gene calls are TRBV7-9 and TRBJ1-2; 10 nucleotides line up with TRBD1. The V gene's germline CDR1 is SEHNR and CDR2 FQNEAQ (reference sequence). The CDR3 loop spans 14 amino acids. The J segment lost 8 bases and the V segment lost 6 bases, leaving 9 bases of the junction unmatched. The CDR3 region is CASSKRQGADGYTF. The CDR3, as DNA: TGTGCCAGCAGTAAAAGACAGGGGGCGGACGGCTACACCTTC.

The V call is TRBV7-9, the J call TRBJ1-2, with 8 nucleotides matching TRBD1. The junction had 12 bases not matched to a gene; V was cut back by 4 bases and J by 8 bases. The CDR3 contains 15 residues. Germline V CDR1 and CDR2: SEHNR, FQNEAQ (reference sequence). The CDR3 region has the DNA TGTGCCAGCAGCTACCCGGGCCAGGGGGCGGGCGGCTACACCTTC. Its protein is CASSYPGQGAGGYTF.

V is TRBV3-1 (or the pseudogene TRBV3-2) and J is TRBJ2-7; 8 positions agree with TRBD1. This CDR3 has 14 residues. With 3 bases clipped from V and 3 bases from J, the junction kept 4 bases outside the gene matches. Germline V gene sequence: CDR1 LGHDT, CDR2 YNNKEL (reference sequence). CDR3 in DNA: TGTGCCAGCAGCCAGCCAGGGGGCCTCTACGAGCAGTACTTC. This translates into CASSQPGGLYEQYF.

The chain joins TRBV18 to TRBJ2-7; 9 bases agree with TRBD1. The V and J ends lost 2 bases and 1 base, in that order; junction bases with no gene match: 3. Per germline, CDR1 KGHSH and CDR2 LQKENI. The CDR3 extends over 15 amino acids. The CDR3 spells CASSPVGQGSYEQYF. The CDR3 region has the DNA TGTGCCAGCTCACCAGTCGGACAGGGGTCCTACGAGCAGTACTTC.

In DNA form, the CDR3 reads TGTGCCAGCAGTGTGGTCAGGCGTGCAACTAATGAAAAACTGTTTTTT. Protein sequence: CASSVVRRATNEKLFF. The chain combines TRBV6-1 with TRBJ1-4; no clear D gene. Germline CDR1 and CDR2: MNHNS and SASEGT. CDR3 length: 16 amino acids. Trimming shortened V by 4 bases and J by 0 bases, and 12 bases separated the two germline ends.